The sequence of this T cell receptor beta chain was determined in a study of blood T cell repertoires in COVID-19. On the study more broadly: The United States, Italy and Spain supplied acute and convalescent COVID-19 samples. The cDNA or gDNA used as material had been derived from T cells, B-cell-depleted T cells, or PBMCs.

In the study's own analysis: Estimates of nucleated cell counts were drawn from the amplification of reference gene primers. Clones were sequenced by immunoSEQ multiplex PCR, and TCRdb holds only the in-frame ones, with some missing. V, J and clone size are those of that table, while D and trimming were read from the DNA. This table holds some 110,000 clones, about 86% found once. This TCR was sampled from a man older than 75 with acute or convalescent COVID-19. The specimen was peripheral blood.

The CDR3 sequence is CASSHRDPSGANVLTF. CDR3 DNA sequence: TGTGCCAGCAGCCACAGGGATCCCTCTGGGGCCAACGTCCTGACTTTC. This chain uses TRBV28 with TRBJ2-6; tentatively, D is TRBD1 (6 bases). V was shortened by 6 bases and J by 0 bases, with 12 bases between the two germline ends. Germline CDR1 and CDR2: MDHEN and SYDVKM. CDR3 size: 16 residues.